The entry below describes one TCR beta chain. In the authors' workflow: Using reference gene primer amplification, nucleated cell counts were estimated. The protocol was immunoSEQ multiplex PCR, while the TCRdb copy is restricted to in-frame clones and leaves out a portion. That table furnishes V, J and clone size, whereas the DNA furnished D and trimming. The sample carries about 310,000 clones, roughly 85% recorded once. The CDR3 totals 15 residues. The germline CDR1 and CDR2 sequences are SGHTA and FQGNSA. V gave up 2 bases and J gave up 0 bases, with 7 bases separating them. A COVID-19 case was met by exposed participants within 2 weeks before study entry. The sample belongs to a study of blood T cell repertoires in COVID-19. Overall study context: PBMCs, B-cell-depleted T cells, or T cells provided the cDNA or gDNA that made up the material.

This receptor was taken from a woman in her thirties who had been exposed to COVID-19. This chain joins TRBV7-2 and TRBJ2-2; the D gene is possibly TRBD1 (5 bases). Sequenced sample: PBMCs or T cells enriched from blood (not recorded which). Here the CDR3 reads CASSLSGTNTGELFF. CDR3 DNA: TGTGCCAGCAGCTTATCAGGGACGAACACCGGGGAGCTGTTTTTT.